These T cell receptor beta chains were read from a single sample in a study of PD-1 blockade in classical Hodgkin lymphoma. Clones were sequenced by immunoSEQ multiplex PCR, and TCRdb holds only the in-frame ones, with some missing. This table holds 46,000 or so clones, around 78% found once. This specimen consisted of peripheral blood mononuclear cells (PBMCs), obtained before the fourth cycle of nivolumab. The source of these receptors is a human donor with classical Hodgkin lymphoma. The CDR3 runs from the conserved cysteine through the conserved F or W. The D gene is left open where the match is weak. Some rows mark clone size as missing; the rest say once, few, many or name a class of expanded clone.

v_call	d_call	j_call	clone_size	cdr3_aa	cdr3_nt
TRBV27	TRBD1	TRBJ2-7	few	CASSLDRNTYEQYF	TGTGCCAGCAGTTTGGACAGGAATACCTACGAGCAGTACTTC
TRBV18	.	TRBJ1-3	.	CASTRQVTSGNTIYF	TGTGCCAGCACACGACAGGTCACATCAGGAAACACCATATATTTT
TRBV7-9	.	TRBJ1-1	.	CASSLEYREAFF	TGTGCCAGCAGCTTAGAATACAGGGAAGCCTTCTTT
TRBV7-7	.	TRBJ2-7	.	CASNPLLARSSYEQYF	TGTGCTAGCAACCCGTTGTTAGCGAGGAGCTCCTACGAGCAGTACTTC
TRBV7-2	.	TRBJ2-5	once	CASSLVIGSRETQYF	TGTGCCAGCAGCTTAGTCATCGGGTCTCGGGAGACCCAGTACTTC
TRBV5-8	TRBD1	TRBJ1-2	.	CASSLTGTGAHKGYTF	TGTGCCAGCAGCTTAACCGGGACAGGGGCACATAAGGGCTACACCTTC
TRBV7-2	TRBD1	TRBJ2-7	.	CASSLVAGQGAYEQYF	TGTGCCAGCAGCTTAGTCGCGGGACAGGGGGCCTACGAGCAGTACTTC
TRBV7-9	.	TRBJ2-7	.	CASSVQPGSLYEQYF	TGTGCCAGCAGCGTGCAGCCCGGGAGCCTATACGAGCAGTACTTC
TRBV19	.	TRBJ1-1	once	CASSIEGGTEAFF	TGTGCCAGTAGTATTGAAGGGGGAACTGAAGCTTTCTTT
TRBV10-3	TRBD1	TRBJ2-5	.	CAISGFLRQGAGETQYF	TGTGCCATCAGTGGTTTTTTGAGACAGGGGGCGGGAGAGACCCAGTACTTC
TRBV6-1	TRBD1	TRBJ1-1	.	CASRTGVANTEAFF	TGTGCCAGCAGGACAGGGGTGGCGAACACTGAAGCTTTCTTT
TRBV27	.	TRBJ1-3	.	CASSTLSSGNTIYF	TGTGCCAGCAGTACTTTGAGCTCTGGAAACACCATATATTTT
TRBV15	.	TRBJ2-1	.	CATSRDPEDEQFF	TGTGCCACCAGCAGAGATCCAGAGGATGAGCAGTTCTTC
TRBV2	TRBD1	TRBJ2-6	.	CASSSPGAGGASGANVLTF	TGTGCCAGCAGTTCCCCGGGGGCAGGGGGCGCCTCTGGGGCCAACGTCCTGACTTTC
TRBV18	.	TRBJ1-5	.	CASSSTGGDQPQHF	TGTGCCAGCTCTTCCACGGGGGGGGATCAGCCCCAGCATTTT
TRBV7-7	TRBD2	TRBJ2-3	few	CASSLGLAVGADTQYF	TGTGCTAGCAGCTTAGGACTAGCGGTGGGAGCAGATACGCAGTATTTT
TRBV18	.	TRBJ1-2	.	CASSPTRLLDYGYTF	TGTGCCAGCTCACCAACAAGGCTACTAGACTATGGCTACACCTTC
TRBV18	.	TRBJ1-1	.	CASSPKGGETEAFF	TGTGCCAGCTCACCAAAGGGAGGAGAAACTGAAGCTTTCTTT
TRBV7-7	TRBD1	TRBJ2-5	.	CASSSTGVNQETQYF	TGTGCTAGCAGCTCGACAGGGGTTAACCAAGAGACCCAGTACTTC
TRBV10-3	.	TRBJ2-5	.	CAISESSSVETQYF	TGTGCCATCAGTGAGTCGTCTAGCGTAGAGACCCAGTACTTC
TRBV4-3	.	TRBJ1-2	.	CASSQGWAYGYTF	TGCGCCAGCAGTCAGGGGTGGGCTTATGGCTACACCTTC
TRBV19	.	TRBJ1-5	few	CASSLMDNQPQHF	TGTGCCAGTAGTTTGATGGATAATCAGCCCCAGCATTTT
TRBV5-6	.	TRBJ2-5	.	CASSRQETQYF	TGTGCCAGCAGCCGGCAAGAGACCCAGTACTTC
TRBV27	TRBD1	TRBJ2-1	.	CASSFGTGRSGTYNEQFF	TGTGCCAGCAGTTTCGGGACAGGGCGTTCGGGGACCTACAATGAGCAGTTCTTC
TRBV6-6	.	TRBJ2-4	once	CASGYGAKNIQYF	TGTGCCAGCGGCTACGGGGCCAAAAACATTCAGTACTTC
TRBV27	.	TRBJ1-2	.	CASSSPLSFGGYTF	TGTGCCAGCAGTTCGCCCCTTAGTTTCGGTGGCTACACCTTC
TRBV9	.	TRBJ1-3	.	CASSPGTSGNTIYF	TGTGCCAGCAGCCCGGGTACCTCTGGAAACACCATATATTTT
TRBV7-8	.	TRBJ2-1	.	CASSLGTGNEQFF	TGTGCCAGCAGCTTAGGCACCGGTAATGAGCAGTTCTTC
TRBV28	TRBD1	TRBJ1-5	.	CASSLLVGTGEQPQHF	TGTGCCAGCAGTTTATTAGTTGGGACAGGGGAACAGCCCCAGCATTTT
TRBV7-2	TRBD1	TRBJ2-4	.	CASSPSGTVSNIQYF	TGTGCCAGCAGCCCTTCCGGGACAGTATCAAACATTCAGTACTTC
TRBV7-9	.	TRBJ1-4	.	CASTGTSNEKLFF	TGTGCCAGTACCGGGACCTCAAATGAAAAACTGTTTTTT